This TCR beta chain stems from a study of PD-1 blockade in classical Hodgkin lymphoma. Study-level results: Why the repertoires differ is still unclear, perhaps disease activity or prior therapy. The diversity seen at baseline in complete responders resembled that of newly diagnosed patients. Relapsed/refractory patients reportedly had lower baseline diversity than newly diagnosed patients.

About this clone: Its target is not known.

From germline, CDR1 is SGHKS and CDR2 YYEKEE (reference sequence). Trimming stripped 3 bases from V and 4 bases from J, with 13 bases between. The CDR3 contains 14 residues. TCRdb's table, derived via immunoSEQ multiplex PCR, lists solely in-frame clones and lacks some. Of 80,000 to 100,000 clones detected, about four fifths appear once; the ten largest clones hold about 16%. Relapse after autologous stem cell transplantation occurred in every patient, and brentuximab vedotin exposure varied. The chain links TRBV5-5 to TRBJ1-2; possibly TRBD1 for D (6 bases). This clonotype was obtained from a human donor with classical Hodgkin lymphoma. The material was peripheral blood mononuclear cells (PBMCs), obtained before the second cycle of nivolumab. The CDR3 nucleotides are TGTGCCAGCAGCTGGCCCACGGGGGCCTATGGCTACACCTTC. Its protein is CASSWPTGAYGYTF.